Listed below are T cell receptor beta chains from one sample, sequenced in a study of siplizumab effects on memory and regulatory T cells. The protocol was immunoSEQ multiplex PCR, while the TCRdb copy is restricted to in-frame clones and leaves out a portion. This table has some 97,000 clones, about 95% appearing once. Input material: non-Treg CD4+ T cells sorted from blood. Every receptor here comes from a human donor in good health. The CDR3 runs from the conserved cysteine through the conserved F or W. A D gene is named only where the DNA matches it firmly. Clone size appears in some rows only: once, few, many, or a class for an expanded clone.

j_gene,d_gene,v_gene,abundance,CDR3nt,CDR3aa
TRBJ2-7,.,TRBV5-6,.,TGTGCCAGCAGCTTGGTGGGGTTCCTATACGAGCAGTACTTC,CASSLVGFLYEQYF
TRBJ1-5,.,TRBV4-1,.,TGCGCCAGCAGCCAAGAAAGAATGAATCAGCCCCAGCATTTT,CASSQERMNQPQHF
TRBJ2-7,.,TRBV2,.,TGTGCCAGCAGTGCCATTGGGGGTAACTCCTACGAGCAGTACTTC,CASSAIGGNSYEQYF
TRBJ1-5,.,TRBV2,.,TGTGCCAGCAGTGAAAGCACGATTACCAATCAGCCCCAGCATTTT,CASSESTITNQPQHF
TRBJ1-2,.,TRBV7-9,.,TGTGCCAGCAGCTCCGGCGACCCGCATGGCTACACCTTC,CASSSGDPHGYTF
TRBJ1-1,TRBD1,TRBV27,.,TGTGCCAGCAGTTTGGACAGGGAGGTCACTGAAGCTTTCTTT,CASSLDREVTEAFF
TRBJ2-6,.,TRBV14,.,TGTGCCAGCAGCCAAGGGGTGGGGCTTGGGGCCAACGTCCTGACTTTC,CASSQGVGLGANVLTF
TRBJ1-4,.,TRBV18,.,TGTGCCAGCTCACCTGACTACGGGACAACTAATGAAAAACTGTTTTTT,CASSPDYGTTNEKLFF
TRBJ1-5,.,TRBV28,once,TGTGCTTCGAGGCAGCCAAGCAATCAGCCCCAGCATTTT,CASRQPSNQPQHF
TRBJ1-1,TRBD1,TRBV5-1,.,TGCGCCAGCAGCGCCGGGACAGGACTAAACACTGAAGCTTTCTTT,CASSAGTGLNTEAFF
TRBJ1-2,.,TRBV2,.,TGTGCCAGCAGTGAGGACAGCTCCTTCTATGGCTACACCTTC,CASSEDSSFYGYTF